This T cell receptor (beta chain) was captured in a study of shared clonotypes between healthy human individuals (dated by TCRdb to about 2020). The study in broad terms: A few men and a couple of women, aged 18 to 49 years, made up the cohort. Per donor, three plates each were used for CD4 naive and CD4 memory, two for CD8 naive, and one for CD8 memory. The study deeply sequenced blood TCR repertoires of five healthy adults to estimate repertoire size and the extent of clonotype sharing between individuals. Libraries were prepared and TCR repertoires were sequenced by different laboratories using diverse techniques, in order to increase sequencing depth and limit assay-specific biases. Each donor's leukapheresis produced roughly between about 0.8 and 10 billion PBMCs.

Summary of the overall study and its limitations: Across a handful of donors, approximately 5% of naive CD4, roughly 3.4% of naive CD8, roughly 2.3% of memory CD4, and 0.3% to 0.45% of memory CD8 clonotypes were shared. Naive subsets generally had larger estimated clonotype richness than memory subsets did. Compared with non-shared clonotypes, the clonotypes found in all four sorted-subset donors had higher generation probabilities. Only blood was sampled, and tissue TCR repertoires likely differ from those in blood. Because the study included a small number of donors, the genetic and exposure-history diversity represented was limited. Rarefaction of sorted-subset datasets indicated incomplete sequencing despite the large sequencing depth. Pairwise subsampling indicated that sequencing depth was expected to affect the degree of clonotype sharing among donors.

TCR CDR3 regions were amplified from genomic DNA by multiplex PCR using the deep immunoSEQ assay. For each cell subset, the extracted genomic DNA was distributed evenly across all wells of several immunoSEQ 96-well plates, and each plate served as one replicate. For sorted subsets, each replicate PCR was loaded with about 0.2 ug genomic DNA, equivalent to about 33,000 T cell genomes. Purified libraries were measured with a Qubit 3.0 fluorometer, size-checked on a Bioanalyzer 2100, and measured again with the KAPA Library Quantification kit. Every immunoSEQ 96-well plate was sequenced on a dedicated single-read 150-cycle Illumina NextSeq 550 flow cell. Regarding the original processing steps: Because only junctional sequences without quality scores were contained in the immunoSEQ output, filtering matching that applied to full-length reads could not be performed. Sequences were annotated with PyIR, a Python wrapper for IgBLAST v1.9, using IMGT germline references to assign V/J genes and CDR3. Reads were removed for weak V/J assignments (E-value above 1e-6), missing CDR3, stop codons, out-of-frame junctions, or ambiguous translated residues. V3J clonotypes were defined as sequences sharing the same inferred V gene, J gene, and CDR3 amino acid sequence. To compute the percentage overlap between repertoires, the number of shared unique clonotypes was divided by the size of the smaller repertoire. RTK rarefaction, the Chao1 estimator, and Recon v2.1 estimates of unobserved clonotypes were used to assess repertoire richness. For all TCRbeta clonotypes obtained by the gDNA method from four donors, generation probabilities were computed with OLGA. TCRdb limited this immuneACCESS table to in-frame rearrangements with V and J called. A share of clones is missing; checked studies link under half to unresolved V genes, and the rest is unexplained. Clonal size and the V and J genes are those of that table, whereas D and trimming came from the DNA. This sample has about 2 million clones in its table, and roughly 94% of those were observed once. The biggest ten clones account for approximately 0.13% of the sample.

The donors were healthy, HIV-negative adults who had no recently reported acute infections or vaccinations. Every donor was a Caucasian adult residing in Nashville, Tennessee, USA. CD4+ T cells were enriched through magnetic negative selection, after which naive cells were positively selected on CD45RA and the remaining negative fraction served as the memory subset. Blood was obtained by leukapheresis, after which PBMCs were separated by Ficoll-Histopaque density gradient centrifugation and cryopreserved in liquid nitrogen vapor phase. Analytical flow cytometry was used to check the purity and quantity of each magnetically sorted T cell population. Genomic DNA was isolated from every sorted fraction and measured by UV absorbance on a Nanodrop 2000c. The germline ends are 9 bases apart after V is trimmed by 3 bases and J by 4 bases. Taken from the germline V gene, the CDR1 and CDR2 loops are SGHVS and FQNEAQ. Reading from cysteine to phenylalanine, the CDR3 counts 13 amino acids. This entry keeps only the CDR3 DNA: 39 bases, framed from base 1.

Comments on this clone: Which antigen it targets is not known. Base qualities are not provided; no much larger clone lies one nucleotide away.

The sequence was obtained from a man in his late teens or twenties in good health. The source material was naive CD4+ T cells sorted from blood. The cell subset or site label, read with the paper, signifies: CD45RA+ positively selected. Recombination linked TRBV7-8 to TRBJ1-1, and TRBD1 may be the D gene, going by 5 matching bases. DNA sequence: TGTGCCAGCAGCTTCGGCAGGGTCACTGAAGCTTTCTTT. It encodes CASSFGRVTEAFF.